This TCR beta chain derives from a study of shared T cell receptors in the human thymus. In germline, CDR1 is SEHNR, CDR2 FQNEAQ (reference sequence). The CDR3 totals 14 residues. With 4 bases removed from V and 0 bases from J, the gap between germline ends came to 9 bases. This clone showed up just a few times. This table comes from immunoSEQ multiplex PCR, and its TCRdb copy is limited to in-frame clones, with some not included. The data contain about 540,000 clones, around 82% of them seen just once; the ten biggest clones take up about 0.013%. This sample also belongs to another study, concerning human thymus T cells. This second study says: Related work found strong thymic repertoire overlap between unrelated individuals.

The chain carries TRBV7-9 and TRBJ1-1, with D possibly TRBD1 on 5 matching bases. This sequence originates from a boy under two years old with a congenital heart defect. Sequenced: thymocytes. CDR3 bases: TGTGCCAGCAGCTCAAAGACAGTGAACACTGAAGCTTTCTTT. This translates into CASSSKTVNTEAFF.